This is a list of T cell receptor beta chains from one sample in a study of human T cells and chemical hapten exposure. TCRdb reprocessed the RACE reads with MiXCR, giving one entry per CDR3 protein. The profile covers about 92,000 distinct CDR3 sequences, with around 10% appearing a single time and 3.6% taken by the ten largest. This specimen consisted of whole blood, obtained in connection with sensitization to the hapten diphenylcyclopropenone (DPC). Receptor source: a woman between 40 and 55 years old with alopecia areata. Some clones in this sample may be carry-over from other donors' samples. The CDR3 runs from the conserved cysteine through the conserved F or W. A D gene is named only where the DNA matches it firmly. Clone size is given for some rows only: seen once, a few or many times, or a class if the clone is expanded.

clone size,D gene,J gene,V gene,CDR3 protein,CDR3 DNA
NA,TRBD1,TRBJ1-6,TRBV18,CASSPGTGGSPLHF,TGTGCCAGCTCACCAGGGACAGGGGGTTCACCCCTCCACTTT
NA,NA,TRBJ1-5,TRBV18,CASSPLQTDPSNQPQHF,TGTGCCAGCTCACCACTTCAGACAGACCCAAGCAATCAGCCCCAGCATTTT
once,NA,TRBJ1-1,TRBV6-1,CASSPTGRDTEAFF,TGTGCCAGCAGCCCAACAGGGCGAGACACTGAAGCTTTCTTT
many,TRBD1,TRBJ1-6,TRBV5-1,CASRRDRGSSPLHF,TGCGCCAGCAGACGAGACAGGGGCTCATCACCCCTCCACTTT
many,NA,TRBJ2-5,TRBV20-1,CSARDSNQGPGTQYF,TGCAGTGCTAGAGATAGCAACCAGGGTCCGGGGACCCAGTACTTC
NA,NA,TRBJ2-1,TRBV27,CASSWGPYNEQFF,TGTGCCAGCAGTTGGGGGCCGTACAATGAGCAGTTCTTC
many,TRBD1,TRBJ2-5,TRBV2,CASKSSGTEETQYF,TGTGCCAGCAAAAGCTCCGGGACAGAAGAGACCCAGTACTTC
few,NA,TRBJ1-2,TRBV11-2,CASSLNDGYTF,TGTGCCAGCAGCTTAAATGATGGCTACACCTTC
many,TRBD1,TRBJ2-5,TRBV7-6,CASTPLDREETQYF,TGTGCCAGCACGCCACTCGACAGGGAAGAGACCCAGTACTTC
many,NA,TRBJ2-3,TRBV30,CAWSVLTITDTQYF,TGTGCCTGGAGTGTACTAACGATAACAGATACGCAGTATTTT
few,NA,TRBJ1-5,TRBV7-2,CASSPSGAPNQPQHF,TGTGCCAGCAGCCCCTCCGGGGCTCCCAATCAGCCCCAGCATTTT
NA,TRBD1,TRBJ1-1,TRBV4-2,CASSQETGGGFGNTEAFF,TGTGCCAGCAGCCAAGAGACAGGGGGCGGATTTGGGAACACTGAAGCTTTCTTT
many,TRBD1,TRBJ2-7,TRBV5-4,CASGRGLSGYYEQYF,TGTGCCAGCGGTAGGGGGCTCAGCGGTTACTACGAGCAGTACTTC
few,NA,TRBJ2-7,TRBV3-1,CASSNRHEQYF,TGTGCCAGCAGTAACAGACACGAGCAGTACTTC
many,NA,TRBJ1-6,TRBV6-5,CASSYSWAGAGSPLHF,TGTGCCAGCAGTTACTCCTGGGCGGGGGCTGGTTCACCCCTCCACTTT
NA,NA,TRBJ1-5,TRBV7-2,CASSFMIHGQPQHF,TGTGCCAGCAGCTTTATGATCCACGGTCAGCCCCAGCATTTT
NA,TRBD2,TRBJ2-1,TRBV3-1,CASSSRGTSGVRGSYNEQFF,TGTGCCAGCAGCTCCCGCGGGACTAGCGGGGTACGGGGGTCCTACAATGAGCAGTTCTTC
few,NA,TRBJ1-4,TRBV7-6,CASSLGLREKLFF,TGTGCCAGCAGCTTAGGGTTGAGGGAAAAACTGTTTTTT
NA,TRBD1,TRBJ2-5,TRBV28,CASSSGQQETQYF,TGTGCCAGCAGTTCGGGACAGCAAGAGACCCAGTACTTC
many,NA,TRBJ1-2,TRBV3-1,CASSQMGPTGASYGYTF,TGTGCCAGCAGCCAGATGGGCCCGACAGGCGCCAGCTATGGCTACACCTTC
NA,NA,TRBJ2-4,TRBV28,CATETSGSVKNIQYF,TGTGCCACCGAAACTTCCGGGTCAGTGAAAAACATTCAGTACTTC
many,NA,TRBJ1-3,TRBV12-3/TRBV12-4,CASSRLGSAGNTIYF,TGTGCCAGCAGTCGCCTCGGGTCGGCTGGAAACACCATATATTTT
many,TRBD2,TRBJ2-1,TRBV11-2,CASSPRGAGGSYNEQFF,TGTGCCAGCAGCCCCCGGGGGGCGGGGGGCTCGTACAATGAGCAGTTCTTC
NA,TRBD1,TRBJ2-6,TRBV7-9,CASSLGQGLSGANVLTF,TGTGCCAGCAGCTTGGGACAGGGCCTCTCTGGGGCCAACGTCCTGACTTTC
NA,TRBD2,TRBJ2-3,TRBV20-1,CSARGGGAQTSTDTQYF,TGCAGTGCTAGGGGCGGGGGGGCCCAAACAAGCACAGATACGCAGTATTTT
few,NA,TRBJ2-2,TRBV11-3,CASSSQGGPSTGELFF,TGTGCCAGCAGCTCACAGGGAGGGCCCAGCACCGGGGAGCTGTTTTTT
many,NA,TRBJ2-3,TRBV7-3,CASSLNGGPDTQYF,TGTGCCAGCAGCTTAAACGGCGGACCAGATACGCAGTATTTT
many,NA,TRBJ2-2,TRBV11-3,CASSPYTGELFF,TGTGCCAGCAGCCCTTACACCGGGGAGCTGTTTTTT
few,TRBD2,TRBJ2-5,TRBV5-1,CASSLGGTSGQETQYF,TGCGCCAGCAGCCTGGGAGGGACTAGCGGACAAGAGACCCAGTACTTC
NA,TRBD1,TRBJ1-2,TRBV6-1,CASSYLPGQGDGYTF,TGTGCCAGCAGTTACCTACCGGGACAGGGCGATGGCTACACCTTC
many,NA,TRBJ2-7,TRBV6-1,CASSGNEQYF,TGTGCCAGCAGTGGGAACGAGCAGTACTTC
NA,NA,TRBJ1-1,TRBV11-2,CASSLDLWGRDTEAFF,TGTGCCAGCAGCTTAGATCTTTGGGGGCGCGATACCGAAGCTTTCTTT
many,TRBD1,TRBJ2-1,TRBV23-1,CASSQSGQGKKIYNEQFF,TGCGCCAGCAGTCAATCGGGACAGGGGAAAAAGATTTACAATGAGCAGTTCTTC
NA,NA,TRBJ1-6,TRBV5-1,CASSLEGENSPLHF,TGCGCCAGCAGCCTCGAGGGGGAAAATTCACCCCTCCACTTT
many,NA,TRBJ2-1,TRBV4-3,CASSQLPPRGGFYNEQFF,TGCGCCAGCAGCCAATTGCCCCCGAGGGGGGGGTTCTACAATGAGCAGTTCTTC
few,NA,TRBJ1-4,TRBV4-3,CASSHRLLNEKLFF,TGCGCCAGCAGCCACCGGTTACTTAATGAAAAACTGTTTTTT
many,NA,TRBJ2-6,TRBV6-6,CASSTSMGANVLTF,TGTGCCAGCAGTACGTCTATGGGGGCCAACGTCCTGACTTTC
NA,NA,TRBJ2-3,TRBV18,CASSPITAGPTDTQYF,TGTGCCAGCTCACCAATAACGGCCGGCCCCACAGATACGCAGTATTTT
few,NA,TRBJ2-7,TRBV6-6,CASSYSSTQYEQYF,TGTGCCAGCAGTTACTCGAGTACACAGTACGAGCAGTACTTC
many,TRBD2,TRBJ2-3,TRBV3-1,CASSQDLRLAGRLGSTDTQYF,TGTGCCAGCAGCCAAGATCTTCGGCTAGCGGGGAGGTTGGGCAGCACAGATACGCAGTATTTT
many,NA,TRBJ1-4,TRBV7-9,CASSLAGASNEKLFF,TGTGCCAGCAGCTTAGCGGGGGCTTCTAATGAAAAACTGTTTTTT
few,NA,TRBJ1-4,TRBV6-6,CASRSATNEKLFF,TGTGCCAGCCGGTCAGCAACTAATGAAAAACTGTTTTTT
few,TRBD2,TRBJ2-1,TRBV7-2,CASSVSGGAYNEQFF,TGTGCCAGCAGCGTTAGCGGGGGGGCGTACAATGAGCAGTTCTTC
NA,NA,TRBJ1-1,TRBV29-1,CSVGANTEAFF,TGCAGCGTTGGGGCGAACACTGAAGCTTTCTTT
NA,NA,TRBJ2-6,TRBV10-3,CAIKDGSPWGSGANVLIF,NA
few,TRBD2,TRBJ2-3,TRBV7-2,CASSRGVNTDTQYF,TGTGCCAGCAGCCGGGGGGTAAACACAGATACGCAGTATTTT
few,TRBD1,TRBJ1-6,TRBV28,CASGTGGSPLHF,TGTGCCAGCGGGACAGGGGGATCACCCCTCCACTTT
few,NA,TRBJ2-1,TRBV27,CASGPGARSWSF,TGTGCCAGCGGCCCTGGGGCCCGGAGCTGGAGTTTC